These 3 T cell receptor beta chains were all obtained from the same sample, sequenced in a study of blood T cell repertoires in COVID-19. Sequencing used immunoSEQ multiplex PCR; TCRdb keeps in-frame clones, though not all of them. The table records 150,000 to 200,000 clones, around nine tenths of them present only once. The sequenced material came from peripheral blood. The source of these receptors is a woman aged 70-85 years with COVID-19, enrolled during active disease.

V usage is TRBV6-5 and J usage is TRBJ2-1; 7 positions match TRBD1. The CDR3 runs 15 residues. The V gene end was trimmed by 6 bases and the J gene end by 9 bases; junction bases not matched to a gene: 14. Germline V CDR1 and CDR2: MNHEY, SVGAGI. CDR3 in DNA: TGTGCCAGCAGCTTAGGGGGCCGGGGCGAGGGTGAGCAGTTCTTC. It yields the protein CASSLGGRGEGEQFF.

The CDR3 coding sequence is TGTGCCACCAGTGATGGGGACAGGGATGTCACTGAAGCTTTCTTT. Translated: CATSDGDRDVTEAFF. The gene calls are TRBV24-1 and TRBJ1-1; 9 bases fit TRBD1. CDR1 is KGHDR and CDR2 is SFDVKD in the germline V gene. The CDR3 consists of 15 residues. V dropped 3 bases and J dropped 4; count of bases not matched to a gene: 5.

This clone was recorded once. The chain employs TRBV6-5 and TRBJ1-2; no firm D call. Germline assignment: CDR1 MNHEY and CDR2 SVGAGI. The V end was cut by 6 bases, the J end by 8 bases, with 13 bases between. The CDR3 contains 12 residues. The CDR3 nucleotides read TGTGCCAGCAGGCGAAGTTTGTGGGGCTACACCTTC. It is translated as CASRRSLWGYTF.